The rows below give T cell receptor beta chains drawn from one sample of a study of CD4 T cells in relation to SARS-CoV-2 and coronaviruses. Their antigens are not known. Sequenced by immunoSEQ multiplex PCR; TCRdb stores in-frame clones only, minus some. The table has under 30,000 clones, more than 65% seen once. Specimen: CD4+ T cells from PBMCs, cultured in vitro. The origin of the receptors is a human donor in good health. CDR3s include the opening cysteine and the closing phenylalanine or tryptophan. A D gene is named only where the DNA matches it firmly. Clone size is not always given. Where it is, it says once, few, many or a class for expanded clones.

j_gene: TRBJ2-1
v_gene: TRBV19
abundance: once
d_gene: -
CDR3aa: CASRLDQWTSNEQFF
CDR3nt: TGTGCCAGTAGATTGGACCAATGGACCTCCAATGAGCAGTTCTTC

j_gene: TRBJ2-2
v_gene: TRBV7-9
abundance: few
d_gene: -
CDR3aa: CASSFLRKTGELFF
CDR3nt: TGTGCCAGCAGCTTTCTCCGGAAGACCGGGGAGCTGTTTTTT

j_gene: TRBJ2-1
v_gene: TRBV3-1/TRBV3-2
abundance: once
d_gene: TRBD2
CDR3aa: CASSQDWLAGIYNEQFF
CDR3nt: TGTGCCAGCAGCCAAGATTGGCTAGCGGGGATATACAATGAGCAGTTCTTC

j_gene: TRBJ1-2
v_gene: TRBV2
abundance: -
d_gene: TRBD1
CDR3aa: CASKTGGYGYTF
CDR3nt: TGTGCCAGCAAGACAGGGGGCTATGGCTACACCTTC

j_gene: TRBJ1-6
v_gene: TRBV28
abundance: few
d_gene: -
CDR3aa: CASRVDSGPLHF
CDR3nt: TGTGCCAGCAGGGTGGACAGCGGACCCCTCCACTTT

j_gene: TRBJ2-5
v_gene: TRBV7-2
abundance: -
d_gene: -
CDR3aa: CASSLGPGLETQYF
CDR3nt: TGTGCCAGCAGCTTAGGCCCGGGGTTGGAGACCCAGTACTTC

j_gene: TRBJ2-1
v_gene: TRBV11-2
abundance: -
d_gene: TRBD2
CDR3aa: CASSLLKASGANEQFF
CDR3nt: TGTGCCAGCAGCTTACTAAAGGCTAGCGGGGCTAATGAGCAGTTCTTC

j_gene: TRBJ2-7
v_gene: TRBV11-3
abundance: -
d_gene: -
CDR3aa: CASSFGRIGEQYF
CDR3nt: TGTGCCAGCTCGTTTGGGCGTATTGGCGAGCAGTACTTC

j_gene: TRBJ2-7
v_gene: TRBV2
abundance: -
d_gene: TRBD1
CDR3aa: CASSARQGPLYEQYF
CDR3nt: TGTGCCAGCAGCGCACGACAGGGACCTCTCTACGAGCAGTACTTC

j_gene: TRBJ2-7
v_gene: TRBV19
abundance: -
d_gene: -
CDR3aa: CASSLLGAGTGNEQYF
CDR3nt: TGTGCCAGTAGTCTCCTCGGGGCGGGTACGGGGAACGAGCAGTACTTC

j_gene: TRBJ1-2
v_gene: TRBV4-1
abundance: -
d_gene: TRBD1
CDR3aa: CASSHDGTGGSLGYTF
CDR3nt: TGCGCCAGCAGCCATGACGGGACAGGCGGATCTCTGGGCTACACCTTC

j_gene: TRBJ2-3
v_gene: TRBV7-2
abundance: -
d_gene: TRBD2
CDR3aa: CASSQQAGGGSTDTQYF
CDR3nt: TGTGCCAGCAGCCAACAAGCGGGGGGAGGGAGCACAGATACGCAGTATTTT

j_gene: TRBJ1-4
v_gene: TRBV7-2
abundance: -
d_gene: TRBD1
CDR3aa: CASRPGGGNEKLFF
CDR3nt: TGTGCCAGCAGACCAGGGGGCGGGAATGAAAAACTGTTTTTT

j_gene: TRBJ2-2
v_gene: TRBV7-9
abundance: -
d_gene: -
CDR3aa: CASRPRGQSNTGELFF
CDR3nt: TGTGCCAGCAGGCCCCGGGGGCAGTCGAACACCGGGGAGCTGTTTTTT

j_gene: TRBJ2-3
v_gene: TRBV29-1
abundance: -
d_gene: -
CDR3aa: CSVDQTGQYDTQYF
CDR3nt: TGCAGCGTTGACCAGACCGGACAGTATGATACGCAGTATTTT

j_gene: TRBJ2-1
v_gene: TRBV7-9
abundance: once
d_gene: TRBD2
CDR3aa: CASSLILAGGYEQFF
CDR3nt: TGTGCCAGCAGCTTGATTCTAGCGGGAGGGTATGAGCAGTTCTTC

j_gene: TRBJ1-1
v_gene: TRBV11-2
abundance: few
d_gene: -
CDR3aa: CASSLVRSNTEAFF
CDR3nt: TGTGCCAGCAGCTTAGTACGCTCGAACACTGAAGCTTTCTTT

j_gene: TRBJ1-1
v_gene: TRBV27
abundance: -
d_gene: TRBD1
CDR3aa: CASSVDREENTEAFF
CDR3nt: TGTGCCAGCAGTGTCGACAGGGAAGAGAACACTGAAGCTTTCTTT

j_gene: TRBJ2-5
v_gene: TRBV12-3/TRBV12-4
abundance: -
d_gene: -
CDR3aa: CASRRTGETQYF
CDR3nt: TGTGCCAGCAGACGGACGGGAGAGACCCAGTACTTC

j_gene: TRBJ2-1
v_gene: TRBV6-2/TRBV6-3
abundance: -
d_gene: TRBD2
CDR3aa: CASSRRGGTGGDEQFF
CDR3nt: TGTGCCAGCAGTCGACGGGGCGGGACGGGAGGGGATGAGCAGTTCTTC

j_gene: TRBJ1-2
v_gene: TRBV29-1
abundance: -
d_gene: TRBD1
CDR3aa: CSVEDRGNYGYTF
CDR3nt: TGCAGCGTAGAGGACAGGGGAAACTATGGCTACACCTTC

j_gene: TRBJ2-3
v_gene: TRBV7-9
abundance: few
d_gene: -
CDR3aa: CASSLVTLGTQYF
CDR3nt: TGTGCCAGCAGCTTAGTCACTCTCGGTACGCAGTATTTT

j_gene: TRBJ1-4
v_gene: TRBV11-2
abundance: once
d_gene: -
CDR3aa: CASSLLDRFGEKLFF
CDR3nt: TGTGCCAGCAGCTTATTGGACAGATTCGGGGAAAAACTGTTTTTT

j_gene: TRBJ1-2
v_gene: TRBV5-6
abundance: -
d_gene: -
CDR3aa: CASSADYYGYTF
CDR3nt: TGTGCCAGCAGCGCCGACTACTATGGCTACACCTTC

j_gene: TRBJ2-7
v_gene: TRBV5-1
abundance: -
d_gene: TRBD2
CDR3aa: CASSAGTSGRAMDEQYF
CDR3nt: TGCGCCAGCAGCGCCGGGACTAGCGGGAGGGCCATGGACGAGCAGTACTTC

j_gene: TRBJ2-1
v_gene: TRBV30
abundance: -
d_gene: -
CDR3aa: CAWDILGGSYNEQFF
CDR3nt: TGTGCCTGGGACATACTAGGAGGCTCCTACAATGAGCAGTTCTTC

j_gene: TRBJ2-5
v_gene: TRBV30
abundance: -
d_gene: -
CDR3aa: CAWNGPRETQYF
CDR3nt: TGTGCCTGGAACGGTCCGAGAGAGACCCAGTACTTC

j_gene: TRBJ2-7
v_gene: TRBV6-5
abundance: -
d_gene: -
CDR3aa: CASSYVPLAGEQYF
CDR3nt: TGTGCCAGCAGTTACGTACCACTAGCTGGCGAGCAGTACTTC

j_gene: TRBJ2-5
v_gene: TRBV5-1
abundance: -
d_gene: -
CDR3aa: CASSSRGVETQYF
CDR3nt: TGCGCCAGCAGCAGCAGGGGGGTAGAGACCCAGTACTTC

j_gene: TRBJ2-7
v_gene: TRBV7-9
abundance: -
d_gene: -
CDR3aa: CASSSAHYEQYF
CDR3nt: TGTGCCAGCAGCTCGGCTCACTACGAGCAGTACTTC

j_gene: TRBJ2-2
v_gene: TRBV10-2
abundance: -
d_gene: TRBD2
CDR3aa: CASSDVGYLAGGTGELFF
CDR3nt: TGCGCCAGCAGTGACGTGGGTTATCTAGCGGGGGGCACCGGGGAGCTGTTTTTT

j_gene: TRBJ2-7
v_gene: TRBV5-8
abundance: few
d_gene: TRBD1
CDR3aa: CASSLEGRGPYEQYF
CDR3nt: TGTGCCAGCAGCTTGGAGGGAAGGGGGCCGTACGAGCAGTACTTC

j_gene: TRBJ1-5
v_gene: TRBV7-6
abundance: -
d_gene: -
CDR3aa: CASSLGEGNRELGQPQHF
CDR3nt: TGTGCCAGCAGCTTAGGGGAGGGAAACAGGGAGTTGGGTCAGCCCCAGCATTTT

j_gene: TRBJ2-7
v_gene: TRBV2
abundance: -
d_gene: -
CDR3aa: CASSRDGAYEQYF
CDR3nt: TGTGCCAGCAGTCGGGACGGTGCCTACGAGCAGTACTTC

j_gene: TRBJ1-5
v_gene: TRBV6-4
abundance: -
d_gene: -
CDR3aa: CASSVDWDQPQHF
CDR3nt: TGTGCCAGCAGTGTTGACTGGGATCAGCCCCAGCATTTT

j_gene: TRBJ1-6
v_gene: TRBV5-4
abundance: few
d_gene: -
CDR3aa: CASSPGSGVNSPLHF
CDR3nt: TGTGCCAGCAGCCCGGGGTCAGGGGTTAATTCACCCCTCCACTTT

j_gene: TRBJ2-3
v_gene: TRBV5-1
abundance: -
d_gene: TRBD2
CDR3aa: CASSPTQRGGDTDTQYF
CDR3nt: TGCGCCAGCAGCCCCACTCAACGGGGGGGTGACACAGATACGCAGTATTTT

j_gene: TRBJ2-1
v_gene: TRBV5-1
abundance: once
d_gene: TRBD2
CDR3aa: CASRIGLASHNEQFF
CDR3nt: TGCGCCAGCAGGATCGGACTAGCGAGTCACAATGAGCAGTTCTTC

j_gene: TRBJ1-6
v_gene: TRBV11-2
abundance: -
d_gene: -
CDR3aa: CASSLVPASSYNSPLHF
CDR3nt: TGTGCCAGCAGCTTAGTGCCAGCTAGCTCCTATAATTCACCCCTCCACTTT

j_gene: TRBJ1-5
v_gene: TRBV28
abundance: -
d_gene: -
CDR3aa: CASSLLGNSNQPQHF
CDR3nt: TGTGCCAGCAGTTTATTGGGCAATAGCAATCAGCCCCAGCATTTT

j_gene: TRBJ2-6
v_gene: TRBV4-3
abundance: -
d_gene: -
CDR3aa: CASSQVVIFAGANVLTF
CDR3nt: TGCGCCAGCAGCCAAGTGGTTATTTTTGCTGGGGCCAACGTCCTGACTTTC

j_gene: TRBJ2-2
v_gene: TRBV27
abundance: -
d_gene: -
CDR3aa: CASTGGGRVGELFF
CDR3nt: TGTGCCAGCACTGGAGGGGGTAGGGTCGGGGAGCTGTTTTTT

j_gene: TRBJ2-3
v_gene: TRBV7-8
abundance: -
d_gene: -
CDR3aa: CASSLAARADTQYF
CDR3nt: TGTGCCAGCAGCTTAGCGGCGCGGGCAGATACGCAGTATTTT

j_gene: TRBJ2-1
v_gene: TRBV9
abundance: -
d_gene: -
CDR3aa: CASSVEPGIPYNEQFF
CDR3nt: TGTGCCAGCAGCGTAGAACCAGGGATTCCCTACAATGAGCAGTTCTTC

j_gene: TRBJ2-7
v_gene: TRBV30
abundance: -
d_gene: TRBD1
CDR3aa: CAWSLPDRARYEQYF
CDR3nt: TGTGCCTGGAGTCTTCCGGACAGGGCCCGCTACGAGCAGTACTTC

j_gene: TRBJ2-7
v_gene: TRBV5-4
abundance: -
d_gene: TRBD2
CDR3aa: CASSLAGLAGVYEQYF
CDR3nt: TGTGCCAGCAGCTTGGCCGGGCTAGCGGGAGTCTACGAGCAGTACTTC

j_gene: TRBJ1-2
v_gene: TRBV29-1
abundance: -
d_gene: -
CDR3aa: CSVAEANYGYTF
CDR3nt: TGCAGCGTTGCCGAAGCTAACTATGGCTACACCTTC

j_gene: TRBJ2-7
v_gene: TRBV11-1
abundance: -
d_gene: -
CDR3aa: CASSPFGVLSYEQYF
CDR3nt: TGTGCCAGCAGCCCCTTCGGGGTATTATCCTACGAGCAGTACTTC

j_gene: TRBJ1-1
v_gene: TRBV6-2/TRBV6-3
abundance: -
d_gene: -
CDR3aa: CASSYSGDEKRNTEAFF
CDR3nt: TGTGCCAGCAGTTATTCCGGGGACGAAAAAAGGAACACTGAAGCTTTCTTT

j_gene: TRBJ1-4
v_gene: TRBV9
abundance: few
d_gene: -
CDR3aa: CASSSDAWSGKLFF
CDR3nt: TGTGCCAGCAGCAGTGACGCCTGGTCGGGAAAACTGTTTTTT

j_gene: TRBJ2-7
v_gene: TRBV5-4
abundance: -
d_gene: -
CDR3aa: CASSLDNFSEQYF
CDR3nt: TGTGCCAGCAGCTTGGATAACTTCTCCGAGCAGTACTTC

j_gene: TRBJ1-1
v_gene: TRBV7-3
abundance: -
d_gene: -
CDR3aa: CASSSMGQGDTEAFF
CDR3nt: TGTGCCAGCAGCTCTATGGGTCAGGGAGACACTGAAGCTTTCTTT

j_gene: TRBJ2-2
v_gene: TRBV7-2
abundance: -
d_gene: -
CDR3aa: CASSLSVAGGELFF
CDR3nt: TGTGCCAGCAGCTTATCCGTGGCAGGGGGGGAGCTGTTTTTT

j_gene: TRBJ2-3
v_gene: TRBV7-2
abundance: -
d_gene: -
CDR3aa: CASSPYTDTQYF
CDR3nt: TGTGCCAGCAGCCCCTATACAGATACGCAGTATTTT

j_gene: TRBJ2-5
v_gene: TRBV11-2
abundance: -
d_gene: -
CDR3aa: CASSPGAQETQYF
CDR3nt: TGTGCCAGCAGCCCAGGGGCCCAAGAGACCCAGTACTTC

j_gene: TRBJ1-3
v_gene: TRBV5-4
abundance: -
d_gene: -
CDR3aa: CATSLSVGGNTIYF
CDR3nt: TGTGCCACCTCGTTGAGCGTCGGTGGAAACACCATATATTTT

j_gene: TRBJ2-1
v_gene: TRBV7-2
abundance: -
d_gene: TRBD2
CDR3aa: CASSPERGYNEQFF
CDR3nt: TGTGCCAGCAGCCCAGAGCGGGGTTACAATGAGCAGTTCTTC

j_gene: TRBJ2-3
v_gene: TRBV10-3
abundance: -
d_gene: -
CDR3aa: CAISEGSDTQYF
CDR3nt: TGTGCCATCAGTGAGGGGAGTGATACGCAGTATTTT

j_gene: TRBJ1-1
v_gene: TRBV18
abundance: few
d_gene: TRBD1
CDR3aa: CASSVRDRGRTMNTEAFF
CDR3nt: TGTGCCAGCTCAGTTCGGGACAGGGGGCGGACCATGAACACTGAAGCTTTCTTT